This T cell receptor (beta chain) is from a study of Tregs in tolerant kidney transplant recipients (dated by TCRdb to between 2017 and 2020). For the wider study: The transplants used related donors along with nonmyeloablative bone marrow transplantation, and in the human trials mixed chimerism was transient. Before combined kidney and bone marrow transplantation, this study identified donor-specific regulatory T cells using TCRbeta sequencing and then followed those same cells after transplant.

General study outcomes and caveats: Biological reproducibility was not directly assessed, although technical replication error appeared to be minimal. The study was limited by small patient numbers, and the findings need validation in larger populations and under other immunosuppression protocols. The most biologically relevant and donor-specific TCRbeta repertoire appeared to be identified by expanding Tregs with activated donor B cells. For some patients, the PCR primers changed as time went on, which meant samples from those patients could not be compared with one another at the nucleotide level. In tolerant patients, donor-specific Tregs expanded more than Tregs overall, which suggests antigen-driven rather than nonspecific expansion.

For TCRbeta CDR3 sequencing, genomic DNA from the sorted cells was extracted using the QIAGEN DNeasy Blood and Tissue Kit. Through immunoSEQ, high-throughput TCRbeta CDR3 sequencing was done commercially, including PCR amplification with internal controls and bias correction. The original methods were these. Unique productive TCRbeta sequences were defined by CDR3 nucleotide sequence where primers matched, and otherwise by CDR3 amino acid sequence together with Vbeta and Jbeta genes. As a correction for sorting error, sequences shared between sorted populations at a frequency ratio of 2:1 or less were discarded, and the remaining shared sequences were assigned to the higher population. Sequences were defined as donor-reactive when expanded at least 5-fold in CFSE-low cells versus unstimulated cells and present at a frequency of at least 0.01% in CFSE-low cells. Repertoire divergence was quantified by Jensen-Shannon divergence using the top 100 TCRbeta sequences ranked by frequency. For samples with multiple sequencing runs, sorting error was corrected separately for each run before the runs were pooled. Here the immuneACCESS table is served through TCRdb, limited to in-frame sequences with V and J called. Missing clones are a known gap in these copies; in checked studies unresolved V genes cover under half, and the rest lacks a known reason. The V and J calls and the clone size are those of that table, but D and trimming were determined from the DNA. In this sample the table shows over 85,000 clones, over 85% of which occur a single time. The ten largest clones capture approximately 0.5% of the sample.

According to the study, the label for this sample's time point signals: blood sample drawn before combined kidney and bone marrow transplant. Unstimulated Tregs (CD4+CD25+CD127-), CD4+ non-Tregs (CD4+CD25-), CD4 and CD8 cells were FACS-sorted from thawed PBMCs. Patients were 4 combined kidney and bone marrow transplant recipients from the ITN036ST trial, and only these trial subjects had samples available. Healthy control blood was processed to PBMCs with a Ficoll density gradient and then cryopreserved, whereas patient PBMCs were collected both before and after transplant. Turning to this clone: Its antigen is unknown. Per-nucleotide qualities are absent, and no much larger clonotype sits a single base away.

At the junction V is shortened by 5 bases and J by 5 bases, with 17 bases in between. From the cysteine up to the phenylalanine, the CDR3 has a length of 15 residues. Of the read, only the CDR3 DNA is kept; its 45 bases are in frame from base 1. The germline V gene yields SGHTA for CDR1 and FQGNSA for CDR2. The receptor chain draws on TRBV7-2 and TRBJ2-3; matching of 7 bases hints at TRBD2 as the D gene. This TCR was recovered from a human donor who received a combined kidney and bone marrow transplant. Sample: CD4+ T cells from blood, taken before the transplant. The CDR3 region: CASSTEGGQGDTQYF. The sequenced DNA: TGTGCCAGCAGCACCGAGGGGGGGCAGGGAGATACGCAGTATTTT. When the CDR3 is completed using the reference TRBV7-2 and TRBJ2-3 genes on either side, the full variable domain is GAGVSQSPSNKVTEKGKDVELRCDPISGHTALYWYRQSLGQGLEFLIYFQGNSAPDKSGLPSDRFSAERTGGSVSTLTIQRTQQEDSAVYLCASSTEGGQGDTQYFGPGTRLTVL.